The 14 T cell receptor beta chains below all came from one sample that was sequenced in a study of blood T cell repertoires in COVID-19. Clones were sequenced by immunoSEQ multiplex PCR, and TCRdb holds only the in-frame ones, with some missing. Seen here are tens of thousands of clones, approximately 85% observed once, and the top ten hold around 12%. The sample comprised peripheral blood. These receptors originate from a human donor in a cohort sampled during active COVID-19.

V and J are TRBV13 and TRBJ2-5; 7 bases match TRBD2. Germline trimming cut 5 bases from V and 5 bases from J; bases unmatched to any gene: 11. Germline V lookup: CDR1 PRHDT, CDR2 FYEKMQ (reference sequence). CDR3 length: 15 amino acids. The CDR3 protein is CASSITSELGETQYF. Written as DNA, the CDR3 is TGTGCCAGCAGCATCACTAGCGAACTTGGGGAGACCCAGTACTTC.

Here the CDR3 DNA reads TGTGCCAGCAAAGTAGAGGCGACGAACACTGAAGCTTTCTTT. As protein: CASKVEATNTEAFF. The chain joins TRBV6-4 to TRBJ1-1; no clear D. The CDR3 is 14 amino acids. The V end was cut by 7 bases, the J end by 1 base, with 13 bases between. CDR1 is MRHNA, CDR2 SNTAGT, per germline.

The rearrangement links TRBV7-6 to TRBJ2-1; 7 bases align to TRBD2. J was trimmed by 4 bases and V by 2 bases; bases with no gene match: 8. The CDR3 has 16 amino acids. Per germline, CDR1 SGHVS and CDR2 FNYEAQ. CDR3 nucleotide sequence: TGTGCCAGCAGCTTAAGGGCTAGCGGTTTATACAATGAGCAGTTCTTC. As protein: CASSLRASGLYNEQFF.

The CDR3 nucleotides read TGTGCCAGCAGCTTAGGGGGCGGGGCTCAAGAGACCCAGTACTTC. Protein sequence: CASSLGGGAQETQYF. The rearrangement links TRBV11-3 to TRBJ2-5, with TRBD2 as a possible D gene (6 bases). V lost 1 base and J lost 2, with 11 bases in between. CDR1 SGHNT and CDR2 YENEEA come from the germline V gene. CDR3 length: 15 residues. Filled out from reference TRBV11-3 and TRBJ2-5, the complete variable domain reads EAGVVQSPRYKIIEKKQPVAFWCNPISGHNTLYWYLQNLGQGPELLIRYENEEAVDDSQLPKDRFSAERLKGVDSTLKIQPAELGDSAVYLCASSLGGGAQETQYFGPGTRLLVL.

V gene TRBV9 combines with J gene TRBJ2-6, with TRBD1 matching over 7 bases. The CDR3 runs to 18 residues. The V and J ends lost 2 bases and 0 bases, in that order; junction bases with no gene match: 8. Germline V gene lookup returns CDR1 SGDLS and CDR2 YYNGEE. CDR3 protein: CASSVRTGYASGANVLTF. CDR3 sequence (DNA): TGTGCCAGCAGCGTGAGGACAGGTTACGCCTCTGGGGCCAACGTCCTGACTTTC.

This chain uses TRBV30 with TRBJ1-1; D unresolved. V lost 2 bases and J lost 1, with 11 bases in between. Germline V CDR1 and CDR2: GTSNPN, SVGIG (reference sequence). CDR3 length: 14 amino acids. The CDR3 region is CAWSTLPRNTEAFF. CDR3 coding DNA: TGTGCCTGGAGTACCCTCCCGAGGAACACTGAAGCTTTCTTT.

The chain joins TRBV30 to TRBJ2-7; 8 bases are shared with TRBD1. The CDR3 covers 15 residues. With 2 bases clipped from V and 3 bases from J, the junction kept 9 bases outside the gene matches. Looked up from germline, CDR1 is GTSNPN and CDR2 is SVGIG (reference sequence). Here the CDR3 reads CAWSIGGTGYYEQYF. In DNA, the CDR3 is TGTGCCTGGAGTATTGGGGGGACAGGATACTACGAGCAGTACTTC. Drawing the rest from reference TRBV30 and TRBJ2-7, the complete variable domain is SQTIHQWPATLVQPVGSPLSLECTVEGTSNPNLYWYRQAAGRGLQLLFYSVGIGQISSEVPQNLSASRPQDRQFILSSKKLLLSDSGFYLCAWSIGGTGYYEQYFGPGTRLTVT.

V is TRBV5-4 and J is TRBJ1-1, with D unclear. V lost 1 base and J 1 base, leaving 14 bases between the germline ends. The CDR3 runs to 16 residues. Germline CDR1 SGHNT, CDR2 YYREEE (reference sequence). The CDR3 sequence is CASSLRREQRNTEAFF. The CDR3 nucleotides read TGTGCCAGCAGCTTGAGGAGGGAACAGAGGAACACTGAAGCTTTCTTT. Full variable domain (remainder filled in from reference TRBV5-4 and TRBJ1-1): ETGVTQSPTHLIKTRGQQVTLRCSSQSGHNTVSWYQQALGQGPQFIFQYYREEENGRGNFPPRFSGLQFPNYSSELNVNALELDDSALYLCASSLRREQRNTEAFFGQGTRLTVV.

This clone was recorded a few times. The chain has TRBV3-1 (or the pseudogene TRBV3-2) and TRBJ1-6, with a tentative D call TRBD1 (6 bases). The CDR3 consists of 13 residues. The V end was cut by 8 bases, the J end by 7 bases, with 12 bases between. Germline loops: CDR1 LGHDT, CDR2 YNNKEL (reference sequence). CDR3 region: CASRAGANSPLHF. DNA of the CDR3: TGTGCCAGCCGGGCGGGGGCGAATTCACCCCTCCACTTT.

The chain employs TRBV7-9 and TRBJ1-1; no firm D call. Germline V gene sequence: CDR1 SEHNR, CDR2 FQNEAQ (reference sequence). V was clipped by 7 bases and J by 0 bases, with 12 bases between them. The CDR3 contains 14 residues. This chain's CDR3 is CASTRSGLNTEAFF. The CDR3 DNA reads TGTGCCAGCACCCGATCGGGGTTGAACACTGAAGCTTTCTTT.

This clone was picked up one time. The chain recombines TRBV6-2 or TRBV6-3 with TRBJ1-5, with 12 bases identical to TRBD1. Per the germline V gene, CDR1 is MNHEY and CDR2 is SVGEGT. V trimming: 2 bases; J trimming: 6 bases; junction bases outside the gene matches: 5. The CDR3 has 16 residues. The CDR3 region is CASSYPGTGGFQPQHF. DNA for the CDR3: TGTGCCAGCAGTTACCCCGGGACAGGGGGCTTTCAGCCCCAGCATTTT.

This clone was found once. The chain combines TRBV18 with TRBJ1-2; no reliable D call. The CDR3 loop spans 16 amino acids. Germline V CDR1 and CDR2: KGHSH, LQKENI. V was clipped by 2 bases and J by 0 bases, with 13 bases between them. This chain's CDR3 is CASSPVRQEANYGYTF. The DNA for the CDR3 is TGTGCCAGCTCACCAGTCCGACAAGAAGCTAACTATGGCTACACCTTC.

The V call is TRBV30, the J call TRBJ1-6; D possibly corresponds to TRBD1 (5 bases). Germline CDR1 and CDR2: GTSNPN and SVGIG (reference sequence). The CDR3 spans 14 residues. Between the trimmed V and J ends, which lost 3 bases and 6 bases, there was a span of 12 bases. CDR3 sequence (DNA): TGTGCCTGGAGGGGGGGGACCTTTAATTCACCCCTCCACTTT. Protein product: CAWRGGTFNSPLHF.

This clone was detected only a few times. The chain joins TRBV5-1 to TRBJ2-7; D may be TRBD2 (5 bases). Trimming took 0 bases from V and 3 from J, leaving 10 bases between them. The CDR3 length is 14 residues. CDR1 is SGHRS, CDR2 YFSETQ, per germline. The CDR3 DNA reads TGCGCCAGCAGCTTGGGGCCAGAGGGCTACGAGCAGTACTTC. Encoded protein: CASSLGPEGYEQYF.